This TCR beta chain was obtained from a study of radiotherapy plus CTLA-4 blockade in lung cancer. Enrolled patients, whose metastatic non-small-cell lung cancer was chemo-refractory, received focal radiation plus CTLA-4 blockade with ipilimumab. Assay: immunoSEQ multiplex PCR; the TCRdb copy retains only in-frame clones and omits some. The sample carries about 81,000 clones, 60% to 80% recorded once. CDR3 size: 13 residues. V gave up 4 bases and J gave up 6 bases, with 11 bases separating them. Germline-derived CDR1 and CDR2 are SGHRS and YFSETQ. Here the sequenced sample was peripheral blood, taken from a patient treated with radiotherapy plus ipilimumab. The chain links TRBV5-1 to TRBJ2-1; maybe TRBD2 (5 bases). This receptor was taken from a human donor with non-small cell lung cancer that progressed on radiotherapy plus ipilimumab. The CDR3 nucleotides read TGCGCCAGCAGCGTAGGACTGTCCAATGAGCAGTTCTTC. It yields the protein CASSVGLSNEQFF. Full variable domain (outside the CDR3, taken from reference TRBV5-1 and TRBJ2-1): KAGVTQTPRYLIKTRGQQVTLSCSPISGHRSVSWYQQTPGQGLQFLFEYFSETQRNKGNFPGRFSGRQFSNSRSEMNVSTLELGDSALYLCASSVGLSNEQFFGPGTRLTVL.